The T cell receptor (beta chain) described here comes from a study of T cells in Graves' hyperthyroidism and ophthalmopathy. Patients with uncontrolled infections, other autoimmune diseases, pregnancy or lactation were excluded. Diagnostic assessment was based on clinical symptoms, serum thyroxine and TRAb, thyroid ultrasound and orbital computed tomography. There were TCR beta CDR3 regions amplified from RNA transcripts. The HTBI set primed first-round TCR CDR3 RT-PCR. Via MiXCR, TCRdb re-called the multiplex PCR reads, giving one row per CDR3 protein. The data hold 650,000 to 850,000 distinct CDR3 sequences, with roughly 20% observed a single time. Germline CDR1 and CDR2: DFQATT and SNEGSKA (reference sequence). The ends lost 2 bases at V and 5 bases at J; junction bases unmatched: 4. CDR3 length equals 13 residues. This clonotype was seen only a few times.

The V call is TRBV20-1, the J call TRBJ2-5; TRBD1 agrees at 8 bases. Input material: blood. The receptor's source is a woman in her forties or fifties with Graves' hyperthyroidism that later progressed to Graves' ophthalmopathy. The CDR3 DNA reads as TGCAGTGCTAGACAGGGGGCAAGGGAGACCCAGTACTTC. As protein: CSARQGARETQYF.